Described below is a single TCR beta chain sequence and its context. The target antigen is unknown. With a J-beta primer mix and a sample-barcoded 5' primer, a second PCR ran 7 to 11 cycles. TCRdb reprocessed the 5' RACE reads with MiXCR, giving one entry per CDR3 protein. The sample has some 860,000 distinct CDR3 sequences; around three fifths are singletons. The entry originates in a study of blood T cells in healthy people across ages. Notes on the study in general: The lack of PBMC sorting stopped any conclusive naive versus antigen-experienced comparison. Diversity estimated from one million T cells was considered an underestimate.

Each donor had approximately 10 milliliters of peripheral blood drawn. Per germline, CDR1 LNHDA and CDR2 SQIVND (reference sequence). V dropped 6 bases and J dropped 2 bases, with 16 bases sitting between them. There are 15 residues in the CDR3. This sequence joins TRBV19 and TRBJ2-5; D gene unclear. The clonotype originates from a man between 35 and 55 years old in good health. Sequenced material: blood. The CDR3 nucleotides read TGTGCCAGTAGCCCCAGAGACTCTACACAAGAGACCCAGTACTTC. Translation gives CASSPRDSTQETQYF.